This TCR beta chain was captured in a study of T cell responses to AZD1222 COVID-19 vaccine. Study details: Second-dose intervals of approximately 4 or approximately 12 weeks were pooled. Study-wide points: At study baseline, merely over 5 AZD1222 recipients were seropositive. Mapped onto spike, vaccine-associated CD4 TCRs spanned it and were dominant at 160-218 and 743-854.

Points on this clone: The target antigen is unknown.

Assay used: immunoSEQ multiplex PCR; TCRdb lists only in-frame clones, some missing. This sample has more than 60,000 clones, with about 90% found just once. The TCR was taken from an adult in good health. The sample in question was peripheral blood, obtained on day 0 of AZD1222 vaccination.

CDR3: CASRQGGGYTF. Written as DNA, the CDR3 is TGTGCCAGCAGGCAGGGTGGAGGCTACACCTTC. V and J are TRBV6-6 and TRBJ1-2; D is possibly TRBD1 (5 bases). CDR3 length: 11 amino acids. V lost 6 bases and J 8 bases, leaving 10 bases between the germline ends. CDR1 is MNHNY and CDR2 is SVGAGI in the germline V gene (reference sequence).